A selection of T cell receptor beta chains follows, all from one sample in a study of graft-versus-host responses after intestinal transplantation. Their antigen targets remain unknown. TCRdb's copy holds only in-frame clones and misses some; the assay was immunoSEQ multiplex PCR. Altogether around 40,000 clones are present, approximately 95% being singletons, with the ten largest covering about 0.55%. This specimen was unstimulated CD8+ T cells sorted from spleen or lymph node cells, taken before transplant. These receptors were collected from a human donor who was the organ donor for an intestinal transplant. Both conserved end residues are part of each CDR3. The D gene is left open where the match is weak. Some rows have no size entry. The others give once, few or many, or a class for an expanded clone.

.	TRBV4-3	.	TRBJ2-3	CASSQDSPGFTDTQYF	TGCGCCAGCAGCCAAGACAGTCCGGGGTTCACAGATACGCAGTATTTT
.	TRBV6-5	.	TRBJ1-5	CASSYWVVRPQHF	TGTGCCAGCAGTTACTGGGTTGTGCGGCCCCAGCATTTT
TRBD2	TRBV7-9	.	TRBJ2-7	CASSLVAGPYEQYF	TGTGCCAGCAGCTTAGTAGCGGGCCCTTACGAGCAGTACTTC
.	TRBV2	.	TRBJ1-5	CASSEAQGSNQPQHF	TGTGCCAGCAGTGAAGCGCAGGGTAGCAATCAGCCCCAGCATTTT
.	TRBV4-1	.	TRBJ1-1	CASSQDFSGAPKNTEAFF	TGCGCCAGCAGCCAAGATTTTTCGGGGGCGCCTAAGAACACTGAAGCTTTCTTT
.	TRBV2	.	TRBJ2-2	CASSDGLRRELFF	TGTGCCAGCAGTGACGGGCTCCGGAGGGAGCTGTTTTTT
TRBD2	TRBV5-1	once	TRBJ2-5	CASSLGLAGGQETQYF	TGCGCCAGCAGCTTGGGGCTAGCGGGGGGGCAAGAGACCCAGTACTTC
TRBD2	TRBV7-9	.	TRBJ2-3	CASSLAAGDSTDTQYF	TGTGCCAGCAGCTTAGCCGCGGGGGATAGCACAGATACGCAGTATTTT
TRBD1	TRBV4-1	.	TRBJ2-1	CASSQGPGTEYNEQFF	TGCGCCAGCAGCCAAGGTCCCGGGACAGAGTACAATGAGCAGTTCTTC
TRBD1	TRBV10-3	.	TRBJ2-7	CAISEPGTVNSYEQYF	TGTGCCATCAGTGAGCCGGGGACAGTTAATTCCTACGAGCAGTACTTC
TRBD1	TRBV23-1	once	TRBJ2-1	CASSPGQGNNEQFF	TGCGCCAGCAGTCCGGGACAGGGAAACAATGAGCAGTTCTTC
.	TRBV14	.	TRBJ1-6	CASSLSGVGNSPLHF	TGTGCCAGCAGTCTCTCAGGGGTAGGAAATTCACCCCTCCACTTT
.	TRBV5-4	.	TRBJ2-1	CASSLQGTNEQFF	TGTGCCAGCAGCCTGCAGGGAACGAATGAGCAGTTCTTC
.	TRBV12-5	.	TRBJ2-1	CASGLGQGGTYNEQFF	TGTGCTAGTGGTTTGGGGCAGGGGGGTACCTACAATGAGCAGTTCTTC
.	TRBV14	.	TRBJ2-3	CASSQVEGTQYF	TGTGCCAGCAGCCAAGTGGAGGGTACGCAGTATTTT
.	TRBV6-5	.	TRBJ1-1	CASSYYSGAGNTEAFF	TGTGCCAGCAGTTACTACTCAGGGGCGGGGAACACTGAAGCTTTCTTT
.	TRBV6-5	.	TRBJ2-7	CASTRPGTAEQYF	TGTGCCAGCACGAGACCGGGCACCGCCGAGCAGTACTTC
.	TRBV6-5	.	TRBJ2-7	CASSTPGVWEQYF	TGTGCCAGCAGTACCCCGGGCGTTTGGGAGCAGTACTTC
.	TRBV7-9	.	TRBJ2-3	CASLYLVPDTQYF	TGTGCCAGCCTCTACTTGGTGCCCGATACGCAGTATTTT
.	TRBV10-1	.	TRBJ2-7	CASRGRPYEQYF	TGCGCCAGCAGAGGACGGCCATACGAGCAGTACTTC
.	TRBV4-2	.	TRBJ2-7	CASSQEGETTYYEQYF	TGTGCCAGCAGCCAAGAGGGTGAGACTACCTACTACGAGCAGTACTTC
.	TRBV7-3	.	TRBJ2-1	CASSPTGGDNEQFF	TGTGCCAGCAGCCCTACGGGGGGCGACAATGAGCAGTTCTTC
.	TRBV11-1	once	TRBJ2-5	CASSPDGVDGETQYF	TGTGCCAGCAGCCCGGATGGGGTTGACGGGGAGACCCAGTACTTC
TRBD1	TRBV4-3	.	TRBJ2-7	CASSQDTGGYEQYF	TGCGCCAGCAGCCAAGACACAGGGGGCTACGAGCAGTACTTC
.	TRBV14	.	TRBJ2-7	CASSQGLYEQYF	TGTGCCAGCAGCCAAGGACTCTACGAGCAGTACTTC
.	TRBV5-1	.	TRBJ2-1	CASSLGPFDEQFF	TGCGCCAGCAGCCTGGGACCGTTTGATGAGCAGTTCTTC
.	TRBV19	.	TRBJ2-7	CASSMDSYSYEQYF	TGTGCCAGTAGTATGGACAGTTACTCCTACGAGCAGTACTTC
.	TRBV15	.	TRBJ2-6	CATSRDGGTGANVLTF	TGTGCCACCAGCAGAGATGGAGGAACTGGGGCCAACGTCCTGACTTTC
.	TRBV19	.	TRBJ2-3	CASSVTSTDTQYF	TGTGCCAGTAGTGTGACTAGCACAGATACGCAGTATTTT
TRBD1	TRBV9	.	TRBJ2-7	CASSGTGTYEQYF	TGTGCCAGCAGCGGGACAGGGACCTACGAGCAGTACTTC
TRBD1	TRBV4-3	.	TRBJ2-7	CASSLTGQGYEQYF	TGCGCCAGCAGCCTTACGGGACAGGGTTACGAGCAGTACTTC
.	TRBV30	.	TRBJ1-6	CAWTPLRGGFSPLHF	TGTGCCTGGACCCCCTTGCGGGGGGGCTTCTCACCCCTCCACTTT
.	TRBV19	.	TRBJ2-7	CASSIVGTYEQYF	TGTGCCAGTAGTATAGTCGGGACCTACGAGCAGTACTTC
.	TRBV4-3	.	TRBJ2-7	CASSQESTAEQYF	TGCGCCAGCAGCCAAGAATCAACTGCCGAGCAGTACTTC
.	TRBV27	.	TRBJ2-3	CASIVDTLTDTQYF	TGTGCCAGCATAGTGGACACCCTCACAGATACGCAGTATTTT
TRBD1	TRBV19	.	TRBJ2-1	CASSMWDSYNEQFF	TGTGCCAGTAGTATGTGGGACAGCTACAATGAGCAGTTCTTC
TRBD2	TRBV2	.	TRBJ2-1	CASTRTSGAVNEQFF	TGTGCCAGCACCCGGACTAGCGGGGCCGTAAATGAGCAGTTCTTC
TRBD1	TRBV4-1	.	TRBJ1-5	CASSPLLGQFSNQPQHF	TGCGCCAGCAGCCCCTTATTGGGACAGTTTAGCAATCAGCCCCAGCATTTT
.	TRBV19	.	TRBJ2-7	CASSIAGGNLYYEQYF	TGTGCCAGTAGTATAGCTGGAGGGAACCTTTATTACGAGCAGTACTTC
.	TRBV6-5	.	TRBJ1-2	CASSYWTDVSYYGYTF	TGTGCCAGCAGTTACTGGACGGATGTGTCCTACTATGGCTACACCTTC
TRBD2	TRBV25-1	.	TRBJ2-1	CASSGTSGGWDNEQFF	TGTGCCAGCTCCGGGACTAGCGGGGGATGGGACAATGAGCAGTTCTTC
.	TRBV4-3	.	TRBJ1-6	CASSQDDRQEDSPLHF	TGCGCCAGCAGCCAAGATGACAGGCAAGAGGATTCACCCCTCCACTTT
TRBD1	TRBV6-1	.	TRBJ2-7	CASSEQGAEQYF	TGTGCCAGCAGTGAACAGGGGGCCGAGCAGTACTTC
.	TRBV5-4	.	TRBJ2-7	CASSLGTMGAGGEQYF	TGTGCCAGCAGCTTGGGTACTATGGGGGCAGGGGGGGAGCAGTACTTC
TRBD1	TRBV6-6	.	TRBJ2-7	CASSYLNLGTGIEQYF	TGTGCCAGCAGTTACTTGAATTTGGGGACAGGGATCGAGCAGTACTTC
.	TRBV4-2	.	TRBJ1-2	CASSRPRRGGYTF	TGTGCCAGCAGCCGCCCCCGCAGGGGAGGGTACACCTTC
.	TRBV5-1	.	TRBJ2-2	CASKQGGGPLPNTGELFF	TGCGCCAGCAAGCAGGGGGGAGGTCCCCTTCCTAACACCGGGGAGCTGTTTTTT
.	TRBV6-4	once	TRBJ2-7	CASSDYRTCLGGIF	TGTGCCAGCAGTGACTACCGGACTTGCCTAGGTGGGATCTTC
.	TRBV7-2	.	TRBJ2-7	CASSFSLGWHYEQYF	TGTGCCAGCAGCTTTTCCCTGGGTTGGCACTACGAGCAGTACTTC
.	TRBV6-5	.	TRBJ2-7	CASTSGTAYEQYF	TGTGCCAGCACCTCCGGGACGGCCTACGAGCAGTACTTC
.	TRBV6-6	.	TRBJ2-7	CASSYSNYEQYF	TGTGCCAGCAGTTACTCGAATTACGAGCAGTACTTC
TRBD1	TRBV19	.	TRBJ2-7	CASSFGQAYEQYF	TGTGCCAGTAGTTTTGGACAGGCCTACGAGCAGTACTTC
.	TRBV29-1	.	TRBJ2-7	CSVEAPHAETYEQYF	TGCAGCGTTGAAGCCCCACACGCCGAGACTTACGAGCAGTACTTC